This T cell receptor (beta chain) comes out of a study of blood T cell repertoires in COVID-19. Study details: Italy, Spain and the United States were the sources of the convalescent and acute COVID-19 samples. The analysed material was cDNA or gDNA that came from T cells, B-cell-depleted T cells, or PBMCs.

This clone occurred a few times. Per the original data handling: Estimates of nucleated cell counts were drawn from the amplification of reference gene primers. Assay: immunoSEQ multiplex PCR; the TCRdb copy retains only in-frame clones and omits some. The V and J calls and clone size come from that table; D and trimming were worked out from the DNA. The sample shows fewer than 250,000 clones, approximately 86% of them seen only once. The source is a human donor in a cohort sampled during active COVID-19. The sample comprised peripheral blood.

CDR3 sequence: CASSLVPTGEEKLFF. As DNA, the CDR3 is TGCGCCAGCAGCTTGGTCCCGACAGGGGAAGAAAAACTGTTTTTT. The chain links TRBV5-1 to TRBJ1-4, with 8 bases matching TRBD1. Germline values: CDR1 SGHRS, CDR2 YFSETQ. J was trimmed by 8 bases and V by 0 bases; bases with no gene match: 6. The CDR3 is 15 residues long.